Included here is one TCR beta chain sequence, with context. The data stem from a study of T cells in Graves' hyperthyroidism and ophthalmopathy. CDR1 and CDR2 (germline): DFQATT, SNEGSKA (reference sequence). The CDR3 covers 19 residues. The V gene end was trimmed by 2 bases and the J gene end by 3 bases; junction bases not matched to a gene: 12. Researchers took RNA transcripts and amplified the TCR beta CDR3 regions from them. HTBI primers drove first-round RT-PCR of the TCR CDR3. MiXCR, applied by TCRdb to the multiplex PCR reads, yields one record per CDR3 protein. The sample shows hundreds of thousands of distinct CDR3 sequences, 14% of them seen only once. Diagnosis relied on clinical symptoms, serum thyroxine and TRAb, thyroid ultrasound and orbital computed tomography.

Sequencing was carried out using blood. The genes are TRBV20-1 and TRBJ2-4, with TRBD2 matching 14 bases. The source of this sequence is a woman aged 18-29 years with Graves' hyperthyroidism. This CDR3 reads CSARISRTSGRYGKNIQYF. In DNA form, the CDR3 reads TGCAGTGCTAGAATATCCCGGACTAGCGGGAGGTACGGCAAAAACATTCAGTACTTC.